This T cell receptor beta chain comes out of a study of blood T cell repertoires in COVID-19 (dated by TCRdb to the early 2020s). Context from the whole study: Samples covering the acute and convalescent phases of COVID-19 were provided by collaborators in the United States, Italy and Spain. The sample metadata nearly always contained a de-identified subject ID, COVID-19 status, age in years and sex. The dataset comprised deeply sampled blood TCRbeta repertoires from subjects exposed to, actively infected with, or recovered from COVID-19. A freely available public database, intended as a resource for researchers studying the immune response to SARS-CoV-2, is where the repertoires were released. Samples were obtained from the ongoing ImmuneRACE study (first 160 participants) and from over 1,000 subjects provided by 6 global collaborators. The material from the prospective study consisted of cDNA or gDNA derived from T cells, B-cell-depleted T cells, or PBMCs. Where available, HLA class I and class II types were obtained from metadata supplied by the sample provider rather than from assay-based typing. The research as a whole found: The amount of clinical and demographic metadata varied by source and participant and was provided uncurated.

In the case of this clone: Its antigen is still unknown. The record has no base qualities; no much larger clone is one base away.

The immunoSEQ Assay, a bias-controlled multiplex PCR, was used to amplify TCRbeta CDR3 regions from genomic DNA. The original pipeline was this. The number of nucleated cells in each sample was estimated from the amplification of reference gene primers within the assay. Sequence reads were collapsed and filtered to measure the absolute abundance of every unique TCRbeta CDR3 rearrangement. For each sample, productive Simpson clonality was calculated as the square root of Simpson's diversity index across productive rearrangements. In TCRdb, the immuneACCESS table is reduced to in-frame sequences with V and J assigned. These tables do not hold every clone; where another copy was compared, an unresolved V gene accounts for under half, and the others remain unexplained. Clone size and the V and J calls come from that table; the DNA yielded D and trimming. The sample table holds a few hundred thousand clones, of which less than 90% were seen once. The ten most abundant clones make up under 5.5% of the sample.

Each collaborating institution followed its own protocols to collect whole blood in K2EDTA tubes. For TCRbeta analysis, collaborator samples were shipped as frozen whole blood, as isolated PBMCs, or as DNA extracted from either sample type. This receptor was taken from a man aged 60-69 years with acute or convalescent COVID-19. The sample consisted of peripheral blood.

The CDR3 in this case is CASSTFGGRNYEQYF. The DNA reads as follows: TGCGCCAGCAGCACGTTTGGCGGGAGGAATTACGAGCAGTACTTC. This chain is built from TRBV4-1 and TRBJ2-7; TRBD2 agrees with 8 junctional bases. Germline trimming amounts to 5 bases on V and 4 bases on J, with 10 as the count of junction bases outside the gene matches. Taken from cysteine to phenylalanine, the CDR3 has 15 residues. CDR3 DNA only is kept here, 45 bases in frame from base 1. CDR1 and CDR2 are drawn from the germline V gene: MGHRA, YSYEKL.